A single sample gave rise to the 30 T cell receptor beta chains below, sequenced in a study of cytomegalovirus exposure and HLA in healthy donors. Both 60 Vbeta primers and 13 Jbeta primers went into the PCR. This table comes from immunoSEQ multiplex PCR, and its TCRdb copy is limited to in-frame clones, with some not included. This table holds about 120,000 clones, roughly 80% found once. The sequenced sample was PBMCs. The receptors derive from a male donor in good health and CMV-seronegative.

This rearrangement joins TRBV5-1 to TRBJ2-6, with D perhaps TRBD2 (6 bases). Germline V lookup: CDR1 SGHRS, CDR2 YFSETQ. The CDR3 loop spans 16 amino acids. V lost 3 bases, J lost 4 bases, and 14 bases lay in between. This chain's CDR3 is CASSWRELKGANVLTF. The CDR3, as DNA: TGCGCCAGCAGCTGGAGGGAATTAAAGGGGGCCAACGTCCTGACTTTC.

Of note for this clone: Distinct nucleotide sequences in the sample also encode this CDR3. CDR3 amino acids: CASSRDRVNTEAFF. The CDR3 DNA reads as TGTGCCAGCTCACGGGACAGGGTGAACACTGAAGCTTTCTTT. This chain joins TRBV18 and TRBJ1-1, with 9 positions matching TRBD1. Trimming cost V 4 bases and J 0 bases; bases outside gene matches: 0. Germline V gene data show CDR1 as KGHSH and CDR2 as LQKENI. CDR3 length: 14 residues.

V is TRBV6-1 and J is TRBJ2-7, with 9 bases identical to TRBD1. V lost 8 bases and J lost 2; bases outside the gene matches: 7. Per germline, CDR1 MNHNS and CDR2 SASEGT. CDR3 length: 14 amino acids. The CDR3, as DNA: TGTGCCAGCTCTAGACAGGGGGACGCCTACGAGCAGTACTTC. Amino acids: CASSRQGDAYEQYF.

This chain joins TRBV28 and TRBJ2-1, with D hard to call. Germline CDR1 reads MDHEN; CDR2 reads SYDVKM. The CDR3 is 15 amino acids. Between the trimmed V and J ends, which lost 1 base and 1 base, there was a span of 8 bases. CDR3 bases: TGTGCCAGCAGTTTATTGGCGGATTCCTACAATGAGCAGTTCTTC. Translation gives CASSLLADSYNEQFF.

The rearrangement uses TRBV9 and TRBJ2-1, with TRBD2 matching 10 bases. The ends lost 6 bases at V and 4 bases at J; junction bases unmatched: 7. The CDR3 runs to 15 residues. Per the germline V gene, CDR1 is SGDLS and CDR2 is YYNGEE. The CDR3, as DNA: TGTGCCAGCACCCCCAGCGGGGGGGAATACAATGAGCAGTTCTTC. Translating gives CASTPSGGEYNEQFF.

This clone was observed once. CDR3 DNA: TGTGCCAGCAGGGGCCGGGACACTGAAGCTTTCTTT. Translation gives CASRGRDTEAFF. The gene calls are TRBV19 and TRBJ1-1, with D perhaps TRBD1 (6 bases). The V and J ends lost 9 bases and 3 bases respectively, with 11 bases between them. The CDR3 loop spans 12 amino acids. Germline lookup yields CDR1 LNHDA and CDR2 SQIVND (reference sequence).

Here the CDR3 DNA reads TGTGCCAGCAGCCAAATTACAGGGCTCGGACAGCCCCAGCATTTT. This translates into CASSQITGLGQPQHF. The chain uses TRBV28 and TRBJ1-5; possibly TRBD1 for D (6 bases). This CDR3 has 15 amino acids. Germline CDR1 reads MDHEN; CDR2 reads SYDVKM. The ends were cut back, 6 bases at V and 7 bases at J, with 19 bases in the middle.

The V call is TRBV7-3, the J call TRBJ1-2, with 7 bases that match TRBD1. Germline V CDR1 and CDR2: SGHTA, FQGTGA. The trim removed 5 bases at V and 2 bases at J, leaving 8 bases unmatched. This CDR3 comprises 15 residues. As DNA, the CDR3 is TGTGCCAGCAGCGCAGAGCCAGGGGGAAACTATGGCTACACCTTC. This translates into CASSAEPGGNYGYTF.

The CDR3 region is CASSPRLIEFARPPGELFF. DNA for the CDR3: TGTGCCAGCAGCCCCCGACTTATAGAGTTCGCTAGACCCCCCGGGGAGCTGTTTTTT. The rearrangement uses TRBV5-5 and TRBJ2-2; D is uncertain. The CDR3 is 19 residues long. CDR1 and CDR2 from the germline V gene are SGHKS and YYEKEE (reference sequence). The V end lost 4 bases, the J end lost 6 bases, and 28 bases lay between the germline ends.

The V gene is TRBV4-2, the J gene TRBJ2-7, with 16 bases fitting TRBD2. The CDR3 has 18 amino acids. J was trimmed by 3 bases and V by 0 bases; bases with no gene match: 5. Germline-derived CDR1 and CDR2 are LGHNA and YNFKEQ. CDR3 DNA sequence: TGTGCCAGCAGCCAAGACGGGACTAGCGGGAGGGTAGTCTACGAGCAGTACTTC. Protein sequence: CASSQDGTSGRVVYEQYF.

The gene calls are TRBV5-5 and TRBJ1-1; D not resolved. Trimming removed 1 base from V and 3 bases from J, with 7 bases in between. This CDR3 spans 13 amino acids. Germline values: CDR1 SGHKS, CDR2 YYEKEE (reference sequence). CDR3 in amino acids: CASSLIPDTEAFF. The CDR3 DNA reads TGTGCCAGCAGCTTGATACCAGACACTGAAGCTTTCTTT.

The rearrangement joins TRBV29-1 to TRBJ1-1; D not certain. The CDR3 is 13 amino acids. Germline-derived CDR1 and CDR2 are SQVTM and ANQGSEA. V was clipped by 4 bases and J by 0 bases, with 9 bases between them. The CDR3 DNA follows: TGCAGCGTTGTCAAACAGATGAACACTGAAGCTTTCTTT. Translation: CSVVKQMNTEAFF.

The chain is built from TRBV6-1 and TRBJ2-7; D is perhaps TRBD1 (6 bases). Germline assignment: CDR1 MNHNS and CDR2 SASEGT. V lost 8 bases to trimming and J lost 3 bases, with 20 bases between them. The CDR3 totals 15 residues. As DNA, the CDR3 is TGTGCCAGCCAGGAGGAACAGGGCCGATTCTACGAGCAGTACTTC. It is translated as CASQEEQGRFYEQYF.

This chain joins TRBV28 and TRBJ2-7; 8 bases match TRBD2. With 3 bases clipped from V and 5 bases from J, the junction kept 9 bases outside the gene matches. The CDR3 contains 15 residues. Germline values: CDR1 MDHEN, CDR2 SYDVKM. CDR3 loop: CASSFGGSGTNEQYF. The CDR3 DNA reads TGTGCCAGCAGTTTTGGGGGTAGCGGGACTAACGAGCAGTACTTC.

In nucleotides, the CDR3 is TGTGCCAGCAGTTACTCCCAGCGGAGAGCGCTGGCTTTCTTT. Protein sequence: CASSYSQRRALAFF. The chain employs TRBV6-5 and TRBJ1-1, with D hard to call. CDR1 and CDR2 from the germline V gene are MNHEY and SVGAGI. V shed 0 bases and J shed 11 bases, with 16 bases lying between them. The CDR3 has 14 residues.

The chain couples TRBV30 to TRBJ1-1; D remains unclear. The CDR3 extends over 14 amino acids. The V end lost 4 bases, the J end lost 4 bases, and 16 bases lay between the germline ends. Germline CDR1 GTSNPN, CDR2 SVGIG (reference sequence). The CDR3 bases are TGTGCCTGGAACAGCAGGTATCCCGGCACTGAAGCTTTCTTT. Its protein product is CAWNSRYPGTEAFF.

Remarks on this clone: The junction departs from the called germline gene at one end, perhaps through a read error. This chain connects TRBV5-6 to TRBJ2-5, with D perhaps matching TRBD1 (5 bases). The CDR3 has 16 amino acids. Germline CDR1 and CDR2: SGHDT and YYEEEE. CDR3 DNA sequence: TGTGCCAGCAGCCAGACAGTCCCTGGGTACCAAGGGACCCAGTACTTC. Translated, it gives CASSQTVPGYQGTQYF. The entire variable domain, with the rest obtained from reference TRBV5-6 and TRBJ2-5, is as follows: DAGVTQSPTHLIKTRGQQVTLRCSPKSGHDTVSWYQQALGQGPQFIFQYYEEEERQRGNFPDRFSGHQFPNYSSELNVNALLLGDSALYLCASSQTVPGYQGTQYFGPGTRLLVL.

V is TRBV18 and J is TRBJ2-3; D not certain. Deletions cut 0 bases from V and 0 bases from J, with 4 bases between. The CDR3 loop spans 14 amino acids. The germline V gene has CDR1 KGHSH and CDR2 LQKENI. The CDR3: CASSPPSSTDTQYF. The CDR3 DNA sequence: TGTGCCAGCTCACCACCCTCTAGCACAGATACGCAGTATTTT.

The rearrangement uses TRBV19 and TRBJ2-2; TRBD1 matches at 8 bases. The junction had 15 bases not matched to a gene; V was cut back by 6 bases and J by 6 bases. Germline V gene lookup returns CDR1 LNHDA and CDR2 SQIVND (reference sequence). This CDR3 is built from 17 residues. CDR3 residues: CASSGPGQVVTAGELFF. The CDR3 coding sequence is TGTGCCAGTAGCGGGCCGGGACAGGTTGTTACCGCCGGGGAGCTGTTTTTT.

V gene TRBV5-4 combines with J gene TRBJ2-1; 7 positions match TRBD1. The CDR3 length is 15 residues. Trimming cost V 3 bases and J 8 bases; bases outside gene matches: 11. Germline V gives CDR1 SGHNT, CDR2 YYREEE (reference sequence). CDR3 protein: CASSSTTGWVDEQFF. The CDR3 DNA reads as TGTGCCAGCAGCTCCACGACAGGGTGGGTGGATGAGCAGTTCTTC.

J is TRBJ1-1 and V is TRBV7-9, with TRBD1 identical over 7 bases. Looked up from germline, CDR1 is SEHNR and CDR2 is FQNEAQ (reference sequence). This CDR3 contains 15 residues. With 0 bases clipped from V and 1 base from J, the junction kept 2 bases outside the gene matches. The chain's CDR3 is CASSLAAGGNTEAFF. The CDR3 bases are TGTGCCAGCAGCTTAGCTGCAGGGGGGAACACTGAAGCTTTCTTT.

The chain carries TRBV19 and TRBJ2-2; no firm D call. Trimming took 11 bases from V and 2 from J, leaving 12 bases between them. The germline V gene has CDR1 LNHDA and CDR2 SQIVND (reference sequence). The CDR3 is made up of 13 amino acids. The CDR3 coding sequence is TGTGCCGCCTCTAGAATCAACACCGGGGAGCTGTTTTTT. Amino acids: CAASRINTGELFF.

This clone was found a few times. The CDR3 sequence: CASSLTGGSRDQFF. The CDR3 region has the DNA TGTGCCAGCAGTTTGACAGGGGGCTCCCGGGATCAGTTCTTC. The V call is TRBV28, the J call TRBJ2-1; 10 nucleotides align to TRBD1. Germline CDR1 and CDR2: MDHEN and SYDVKM. Trimming cost V 3 bases and J 13 bases; bases outside gene matches: 9. The CDR3 contains 14 residues.

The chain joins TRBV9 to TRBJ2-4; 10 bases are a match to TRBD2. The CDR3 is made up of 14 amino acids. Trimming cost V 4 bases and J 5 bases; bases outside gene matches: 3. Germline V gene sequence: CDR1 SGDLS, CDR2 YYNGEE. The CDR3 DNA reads TGTGCCAGCAGCCTTGGACTAGCGGAAAACATTCAGTACTTC. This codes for CASSLGLAENIQYF.

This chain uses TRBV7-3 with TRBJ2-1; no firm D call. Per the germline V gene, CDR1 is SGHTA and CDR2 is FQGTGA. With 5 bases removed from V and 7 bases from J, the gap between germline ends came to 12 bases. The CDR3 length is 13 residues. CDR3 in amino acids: CASSPGAWNEQFF. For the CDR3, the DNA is TGTGCCAGCAGCCCCGGTGCTTGGAATGAGCAGTTCTTC.

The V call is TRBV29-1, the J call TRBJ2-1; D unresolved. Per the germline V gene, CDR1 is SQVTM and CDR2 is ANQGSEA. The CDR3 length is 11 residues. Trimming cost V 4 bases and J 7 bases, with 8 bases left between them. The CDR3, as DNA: TGCAGCGTTGCAGGTTCGAATGAGCAGTTCTTC. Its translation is CSVAGSNEQFF.

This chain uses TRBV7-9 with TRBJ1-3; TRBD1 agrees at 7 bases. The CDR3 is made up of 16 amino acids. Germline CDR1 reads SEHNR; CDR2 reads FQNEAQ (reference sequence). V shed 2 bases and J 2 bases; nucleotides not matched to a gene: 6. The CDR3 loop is CASSLSTGVTGNTIYF. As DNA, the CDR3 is TGTGCCAGCAGCTTATCAACAGGGGTCACTGGAAACACCATATATTTT.

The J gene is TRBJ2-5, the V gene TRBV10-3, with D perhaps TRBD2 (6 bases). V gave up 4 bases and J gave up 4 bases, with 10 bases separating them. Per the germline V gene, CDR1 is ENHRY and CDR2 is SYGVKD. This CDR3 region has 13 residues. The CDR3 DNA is TGTGCCATCAGTGGAGGAGGGGCAGAGACCCAGTACTTC. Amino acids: CAISGGGAETQYF.

In DNA form, the CDR3 reads TGTGCCAGCAGTGTCAGTCATAATTCACCCCTCCACTTT. This gives the protein CASSVSHNSPLHF. The chain combines TRBV25-1 with TRBJ1-6; D gene ambiguous. V was pared by 4 bases and J by 5 bases, with 6 bases between. The CDR3 consists of 13 residues. Germline lookup yields CDR1 MGHDK and CDR2 SYGVNS.

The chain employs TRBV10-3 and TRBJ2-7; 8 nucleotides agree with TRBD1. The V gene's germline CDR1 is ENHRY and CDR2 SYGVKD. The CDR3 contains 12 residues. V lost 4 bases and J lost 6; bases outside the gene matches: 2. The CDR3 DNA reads TGTGCCATCAGTGGGACAGGGCGCGAGCAGTACTTC. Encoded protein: CAISGTGREQYF.